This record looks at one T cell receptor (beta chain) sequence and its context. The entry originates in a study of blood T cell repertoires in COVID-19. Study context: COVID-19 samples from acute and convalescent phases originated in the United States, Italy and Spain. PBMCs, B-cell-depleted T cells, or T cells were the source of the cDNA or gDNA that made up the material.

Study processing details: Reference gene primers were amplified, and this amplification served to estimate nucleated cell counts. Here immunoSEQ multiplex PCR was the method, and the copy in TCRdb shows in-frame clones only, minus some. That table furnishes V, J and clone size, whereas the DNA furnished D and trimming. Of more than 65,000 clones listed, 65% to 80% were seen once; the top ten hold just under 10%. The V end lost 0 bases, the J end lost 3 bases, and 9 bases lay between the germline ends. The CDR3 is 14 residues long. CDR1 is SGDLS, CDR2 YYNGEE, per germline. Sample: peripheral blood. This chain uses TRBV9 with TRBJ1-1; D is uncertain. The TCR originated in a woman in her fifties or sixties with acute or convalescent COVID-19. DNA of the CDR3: TGTGCCAGCAGCGTAGGTTCTCCAGACACTGAAGCTTTCTTT. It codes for CASSVGSPDTEAFF.